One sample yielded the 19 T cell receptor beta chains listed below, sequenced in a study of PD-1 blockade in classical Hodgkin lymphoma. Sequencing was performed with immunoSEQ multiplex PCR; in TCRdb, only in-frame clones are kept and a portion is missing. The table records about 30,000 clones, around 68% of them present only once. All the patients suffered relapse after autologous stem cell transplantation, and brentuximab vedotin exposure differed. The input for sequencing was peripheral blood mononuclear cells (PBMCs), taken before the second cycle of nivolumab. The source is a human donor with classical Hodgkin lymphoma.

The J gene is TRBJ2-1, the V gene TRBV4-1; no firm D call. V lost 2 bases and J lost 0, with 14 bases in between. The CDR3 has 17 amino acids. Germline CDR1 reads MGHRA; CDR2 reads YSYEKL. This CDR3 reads CASSQYLSGHSYNEQFF. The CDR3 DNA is TGCGCCAGCAGCCAATACCTAAGTGGTCACTCCTACAATGAGCAGTTCTTC.

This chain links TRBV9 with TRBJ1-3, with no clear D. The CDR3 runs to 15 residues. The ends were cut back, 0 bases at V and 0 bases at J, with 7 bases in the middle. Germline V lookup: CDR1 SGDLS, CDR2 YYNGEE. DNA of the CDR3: TGTGCCAGCAGCGTAGATTTAAGCTCTGGAAACACCATATATTTT. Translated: CASSVDLSSGNTIYF.

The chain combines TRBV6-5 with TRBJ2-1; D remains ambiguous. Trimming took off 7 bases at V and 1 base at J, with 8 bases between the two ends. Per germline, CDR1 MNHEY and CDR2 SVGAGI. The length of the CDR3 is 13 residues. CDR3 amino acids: CASKKGSYNEQFF. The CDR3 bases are TGTGCCAGCAAAAAAGGGTCCTACAATGAGCAGTTCTTC.

As DNA, the CDR3 is TGCGCCAGCAGCCCCAACGCAGGGGGAGGGTACAATCAGCCCCAGCATTTT. As protein: CASSPNAGGGYNQPQHF. This chain uses TRBV4-3 with TRBJ1-5; TRBD1 matches at 7 bases. The V segment lost 4 bases and the J segment 3 bases; nucleotides outside the gene matches: 12. The CDR3 is 17 amino acids. Germline CDR1 is LGHNA and CDR2 is YSLEER.

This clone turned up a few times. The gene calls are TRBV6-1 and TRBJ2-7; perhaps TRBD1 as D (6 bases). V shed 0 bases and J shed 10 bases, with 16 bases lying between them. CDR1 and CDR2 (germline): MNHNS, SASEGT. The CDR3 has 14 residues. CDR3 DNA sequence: TGTGCCAGCAGTGAAGCAGGTCAGGGGCGCATACAGTACGTC. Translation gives CASSEAGQGRIQYV.

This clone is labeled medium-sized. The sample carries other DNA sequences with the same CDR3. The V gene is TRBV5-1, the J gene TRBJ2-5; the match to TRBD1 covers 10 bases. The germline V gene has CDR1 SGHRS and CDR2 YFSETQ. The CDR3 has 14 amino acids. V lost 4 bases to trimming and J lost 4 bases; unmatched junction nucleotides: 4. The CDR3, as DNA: TGCGCCAGCAGCCCCGGGACAGGGGTAGAGACCCAGTACTTC. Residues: CASSPGTGVETQYF.

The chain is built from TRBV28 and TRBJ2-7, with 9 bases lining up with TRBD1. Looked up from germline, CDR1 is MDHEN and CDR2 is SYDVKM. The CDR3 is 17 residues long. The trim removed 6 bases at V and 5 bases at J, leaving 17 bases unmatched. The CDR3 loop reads CASRWWSGTGSGNEQYF. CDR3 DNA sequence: TGTGCCAGCAGATGGTGGTCAGGGACAGGGAGTGGGAACGAGCAGTACTTC.

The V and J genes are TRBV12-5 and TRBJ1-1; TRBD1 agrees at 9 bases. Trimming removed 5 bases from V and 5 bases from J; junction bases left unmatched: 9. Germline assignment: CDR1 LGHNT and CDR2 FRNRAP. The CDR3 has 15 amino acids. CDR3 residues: CASGNGGQGQTEAFF. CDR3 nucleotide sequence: TGTGCTAGTGGTAACGGGGGACAGGGTCAAACTGAAGCTTTCTTT. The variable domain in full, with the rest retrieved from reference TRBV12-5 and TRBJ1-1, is DARVTQTPRHKVTEMGQEVTMRCQPILGHNTVFWYRQTMMQGLELLAYFRNRAPLDDSGMPKDRFSAEMPDATLATLKIQPSEPRDSAVYFCASGNGGQGQTEAFFGQGTRLTVV.

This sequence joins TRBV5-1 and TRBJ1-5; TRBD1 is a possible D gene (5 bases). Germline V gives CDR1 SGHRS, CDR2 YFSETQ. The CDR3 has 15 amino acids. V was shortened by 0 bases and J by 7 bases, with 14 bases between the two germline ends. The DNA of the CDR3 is TGCGCCAGCAGCTTGGCCGGAGCGGGGGGACAGCCCCAGCATTTT. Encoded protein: CASSLAGAGGQPQHF.

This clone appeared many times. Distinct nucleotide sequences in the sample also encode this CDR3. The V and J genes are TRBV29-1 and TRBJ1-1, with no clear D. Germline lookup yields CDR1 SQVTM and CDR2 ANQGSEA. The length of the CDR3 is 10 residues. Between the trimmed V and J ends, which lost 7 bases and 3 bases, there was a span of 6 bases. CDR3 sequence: CSGQDTEAFF. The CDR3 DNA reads TGCAGCGGCCAGGACACTGAAGCTTTCTTT.

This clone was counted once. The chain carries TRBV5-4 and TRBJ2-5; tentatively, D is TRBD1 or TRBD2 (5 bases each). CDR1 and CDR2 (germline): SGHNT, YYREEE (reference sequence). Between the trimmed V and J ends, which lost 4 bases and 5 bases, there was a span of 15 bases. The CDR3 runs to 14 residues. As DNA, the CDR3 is TGTGCCAGCAGCCTATTAATCTGGGGGGAGACCCAGTACTTC. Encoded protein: CASSLLIWGETQYF.

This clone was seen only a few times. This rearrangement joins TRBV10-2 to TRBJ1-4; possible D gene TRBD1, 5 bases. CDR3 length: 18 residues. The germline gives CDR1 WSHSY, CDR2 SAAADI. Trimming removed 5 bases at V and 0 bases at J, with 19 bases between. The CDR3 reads CASSYYIGRAATNEKLFF. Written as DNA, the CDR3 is TGCGCCAGCAGTTATTATATCGGCAGGGCGGCAACTAATGAAAAACTGTTTTTT.

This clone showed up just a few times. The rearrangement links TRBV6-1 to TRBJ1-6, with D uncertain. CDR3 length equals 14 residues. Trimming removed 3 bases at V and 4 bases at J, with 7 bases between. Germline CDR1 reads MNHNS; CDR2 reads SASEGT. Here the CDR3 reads CASSEGMYNSPLHF. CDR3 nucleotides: TGTGCCAGCAGTGAGGGAATGTATAATTCACCCCTCCACTTT.

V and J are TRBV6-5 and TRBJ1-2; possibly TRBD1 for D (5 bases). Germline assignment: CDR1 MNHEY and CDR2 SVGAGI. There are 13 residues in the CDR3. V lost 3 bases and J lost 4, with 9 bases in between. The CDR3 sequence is CASSYLQAYGYTF. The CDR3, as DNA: TGTGCCAGCAGTTATCTACAGGCCTATGGCTACACCTTC.

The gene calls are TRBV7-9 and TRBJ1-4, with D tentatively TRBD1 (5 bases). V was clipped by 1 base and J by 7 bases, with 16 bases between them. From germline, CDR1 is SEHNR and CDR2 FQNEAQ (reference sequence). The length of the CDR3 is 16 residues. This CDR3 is CASSLGAGEGREKLFF. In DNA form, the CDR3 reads TGTGCCAGCAGCTTAGGGGCAGGAGAGGGGCGTGAAAAACTGTTTTTT.

The CDR3 protein is CASSYISSGANVLTF. The CDR3 region has the DNA TGTGCCAGCAGTTACATCAGCTCTGGGGCCAACGTCCTGACTTTC. The chain joins TRBV6-5 to TRBJ2-6; the D is unclear. Germline V gene lookup returns CDR1 MNHEY and CDR2 SVGAGI. The CDR3 sequence is 15 residues long. Trimming removed 2 bases at V and 0 bases at J, with 5 bases between.

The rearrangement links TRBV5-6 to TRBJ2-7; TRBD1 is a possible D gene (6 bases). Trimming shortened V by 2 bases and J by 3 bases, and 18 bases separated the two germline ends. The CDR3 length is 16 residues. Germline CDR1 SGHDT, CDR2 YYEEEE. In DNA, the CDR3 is TGTGCCAGCAGCTTAGGCGGTCAGGGGATCATCTACGAGCAGTACTTC. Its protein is CASSLGGQGIIYEQYF.

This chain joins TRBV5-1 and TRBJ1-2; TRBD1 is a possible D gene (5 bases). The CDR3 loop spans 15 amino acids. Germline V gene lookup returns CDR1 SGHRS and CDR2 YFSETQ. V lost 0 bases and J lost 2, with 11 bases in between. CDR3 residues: CASSLAPDSNYGYTF. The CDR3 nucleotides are TGCGCCAGCAGCTTGGCCCCCGACAGCAACTATGGCTACACCTTC.

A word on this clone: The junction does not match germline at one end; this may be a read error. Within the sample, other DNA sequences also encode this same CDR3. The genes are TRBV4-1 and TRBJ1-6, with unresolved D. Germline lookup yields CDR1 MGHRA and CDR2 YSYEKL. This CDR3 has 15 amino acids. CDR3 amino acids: CASSLQPRDNSPLHF. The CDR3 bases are TGCGCTAGCAGCCTACAGCCGCGCGATAATTCACCCCTCCACTTT.